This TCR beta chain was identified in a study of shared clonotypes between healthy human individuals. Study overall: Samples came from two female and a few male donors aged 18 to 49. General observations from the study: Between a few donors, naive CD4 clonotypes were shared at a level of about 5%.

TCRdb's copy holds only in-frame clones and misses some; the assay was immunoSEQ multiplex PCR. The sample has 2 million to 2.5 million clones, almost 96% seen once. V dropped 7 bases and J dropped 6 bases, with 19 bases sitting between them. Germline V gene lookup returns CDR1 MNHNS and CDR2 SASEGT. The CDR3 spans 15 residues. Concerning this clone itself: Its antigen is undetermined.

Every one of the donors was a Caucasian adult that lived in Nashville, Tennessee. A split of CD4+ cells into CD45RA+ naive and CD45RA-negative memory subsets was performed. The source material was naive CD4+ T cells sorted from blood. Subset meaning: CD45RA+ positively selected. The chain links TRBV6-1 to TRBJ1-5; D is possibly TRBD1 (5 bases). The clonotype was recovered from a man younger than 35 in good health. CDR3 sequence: CASKWVTPGGQPQHF. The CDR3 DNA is TGTGCCAGCAAATGGGTTACTCCGGGGGGTCAGCCCCAGCATTTT.